A single sample is the source of the 23 T cell receptor beta chains below, sequenced in a study of cytomegalovirus exposure and HLA in healthy donors. A multiplex PCR was run with 60 Vbeta primers and 13 Jbeta primers. Sequencing was performed with immunoSEQ multiplex PCR; in TCRdb, only in-frame clones are kept and a portion is missing. The repertoire holds some 77,000 clones, about 79% seen once, with roughly 7.2% in the top ten. Sequences were obtained from PBMCs. These TCRs come from a woman in her forties in good health and CMV-seronegative.

This clone was recorded once. Here the CDR3 DNA reads TGTGCCAGCAGTCAAGGGAGCCAATACGAGCAGTACTTC. It yields the protein CASSQGSQYEQYF. V gene TRBV27 combines with J gene TRBJ2-7; a possible D gene is TRBD2 (5 bases). Trimming left V 5 bases short and J 4 bases short, with 12 bases between. CDR3 length: 13 amino acids. Germline loops: CDR1 MNHEY, CDR2 SMNVEV (reference sequence).

The chain has TRBV6-4 and TRBJ1-6; the match to TRBD1 covers 7 bases. Trimming cost V 6 bases and J 3 bases; bases outside gene matches: 2. Germline values: CDR1 MRHNA, CDR2 SNTAGT. CDR3 size: 14 residues. The CDR3 region has the DNA TGTGCCAGCAGCCGGGACAGCTATAATTCACCCCTCCACTTT. This gives the protein CASSRDSYNSPLHF.

The chain couples TRBV29-1 to TRBJ2-3, with TRBD2 matching over 9 bases. V shed 6 bases, J shed 1 base, and the junction held 5 bases outside the gene matches. CDR3 length: 14 residues. Per the germline V gene, CDR1 is SQVTM and CDR2 is ANQGSEA. In DNA, the CDR3 is TGCAGCGTCCTGGGACTAGCTGGCACAGATACGCAGTATTTT. Its translation is CSVLGLAGTDTQYF.

This clone was detected a few times. The rearrangement uses TRBV29-1 and TRBJ2-5; D not certain. The CDR3 runs to 16 residues. V was shortened by 0 bases and J by 0 bases, with 14 bases between the two germline ends. From germline, CDR1 is SQVTM and CDR2 ANQGSEA. This CDR3 is CSVEDFSPGHQETQYF. The CDR3 bases are TGCAGCGTTGAAGATTTCTCACCAGGTCACCAAGAGACCCAGTACTTC. Variable domain in full (rest from reference TRBV29-1 and TRBJ2-5): SAVISQKPSRDICQRGTSLTIQCQVDSQVTMMFWYRQQPGQSLTLIATANQGSEATYESGFVIDKFPISRPNLTFSTLTVSNMSPEDSSIYLCSVEDFSPGHQETQYFGPGTRLLVL.

The chain couples TRBV4-2 to TRBJ2-1, with D possibly TRBD2 on 7 matching bases. The V gene lost 1 base and the J gene lost 6 bases, with 10 bases spanning the gap. This CDR3 comprises 14 residues. CDR1 and CDR2 from the germline V gene are LGHNA and YNFKEQ. The CDR3 DNA reads as TGTGCCAGCAGCCAAGTTGGGGGGGCCAATGAGCAGTTCTTC. Protein: CASSQVGGANEQFF.

Of note for this clone: Other DNA sequences from this sample encode an identical CDR3 as well. The V and J genes are TRBV7-2 and TRBJ1-1; no clear D. This CDR3 is built from 13 residues. Trimming stripped 5 bases from V and 1 base from J, with 8 bases between. Germline V gives CDR1 SGHTA, CDR2 FQGNSA. The DNA of the CDR3 is TGTGCCAGCAGCCGTCAGGAGAACACTGAAGCTTTCTTT. This encodes CASSRQENTEAFF.

The genes are TRBV7-9 and TRBJ1-1; D is unclear. Germline V gene lookup returns CDR1 SEHNR and CDR2 FQNEAQ (reference sequence). Trimming pared 8 bases from V and 8 bases from J, leaving 21 bases between. The CDR3 is made up of 14 amino acids. CDR3 amino acids: CASQPFQAPPEAFF. The CDR3 DNA reads as TGTGCCAGCCAACCCTTTCAGGCCCCCCCCGAAGCTTTCTTT.

CDR3 in amino acids: CASSLDRVNTGELFF. The CDR3 DNA reads as TGTGCCAGCAGCTTGGACAGGGTGAACACCGGGGAGCTGTTTTTT. The chain carries TRBV5-8 and TRBJ2-2; weak D call: TRBD1 (6 bases). The CDR3 extends over 15 amino acids. CDR1 is SGHTS and CDR2 is YDEGEE in the germline V gene. V shed 0 bases and J shed 1 base, with 7 bases lying between them.

This clone was counted only a few times. The chain employs TRBV7-9 and TRBJ2-7, with 9 bases identical to TRBD1. V lost 0 bases and J lost 2; bases outside the gene matches: 8. Looked up from germline, CDR1 is SEHNR and CDR2 is FQNEAQ (reference sequence). This CDR3 is built from 17 residues. The CDR3 loop is CASSLAGTGKSAYEQYF. The CDR3 DNA follows: TGTGCCAGCAGCTTAGCGGGGACAGGGAAGTCGGCCTACGAGCAGTACTTC.

This clone was seen a few times. The CDR3 is CASQRGPSYNEQFF. The DNA of the CDR3 is TGCGCCTCCCAGCGGGGGCCTTCCTACAATGAGCAGTTCTTC. The V gene is TRBV10-2, the J gene TRBJ2-1; the match to TRBD2 covers 8 bases. Per the germline V gene, CDR1 is WSHSY and CDR2 is SAAADI. The trim removed 11 bases at V and 1 base at J, leaving 7 bases unmatched. CDR3 length: 14 amino acids.

This chain uses TRBV2 with TRBJ2-5; 8 bases are a match to TRBD2. V gave up 1 base and J gave up 2 bases; unmatched junction bases: 9. Per the germline V gene, CDR1 is SNHLY and CDR2 is FYNNEI. CDR3 length equals 17 residues. The CDR3 protein is CASSEGWVSGAQETQYF. CDR3 sequence (DNA): TGTGCCAGCAGTGAAGGTTGGGTTAGCGGGGCACAAGAGACCCAGTACTTC.

This clone came up once. V gene TRBV11-2 combines with J gene TRBJ1-5; a weak D match, TRBD1 (5 bases). The CDR3 length is 16 residues. V was cut by 2 bases and J by 5 bases, with 16 bases left in between. The germline V gene has CDR1 SGHAT and CDR2 FQNNGV. The CDR3 protein is CASSLSSVGGYQPQHF. The CDR3 DNA reads TGTGCCAGCAGCTTAAGTTCTGTCGGGGGATATCAGCCCCAGCATTTT.

This clone came up a few times. The chain employs TRBV6-1 and TRBJ1-1, with 7 bases lining up with TRBD1. This CDR3 region has 15 residues. V lost 6 bases to trimming and J lost 0 bases; unmatched junction nucleotides: 7. Germline CDR1 reads MNHNS; CDR2 reads SASEGT. DNA for the CDR3: TGTGCCAGCAGGGATAGGACAGGAATGAACACTGAAGCTTTCTTT. It specifies CASRDRTGMNTEAFF.

The CDR3 region has the DNA TGTGCCAGCAGCTTAGGCCCGGGAGTGGGCGATACGCAGTATTTT. It specifies CASSLGPGVGDTQYF. J is TRBJ2-3 and V is TRBV11-2; TRBD2 might be the D (6 bases). This CDR3 is built from 15 residues. The germline CDR1 and CDR2 sequences are SGHAT and FQNNGV. V dropped 1 base and J dropped 6 bases, with 14 bases sitting between them.

Here the CDR3 DNA reads TGTGCCAGCAGCGTAGCCGTGAGAAATGAAAAACTGTTTTTT. It yields the protein CASSVAVRNEKLFF. The rearrangement joins TRBV9 to TRBJ1-4; D is ambiguous. Germline V gene sequence: CDR1 SGDLS, CDR2 YYNGEE. V gave up 0 bases and J gave up 5 bases, with 8 bases separating them. The CDR3 totals 14 residues.

This chain links TRBV5-6 with TRBJ2-2; D is ambiguous. The germline V gene encodes CDR1 SGHDT and CDR2 YYEEEE. This CDR3 comprises 14 residues. Trimming pared 3 bases from V and 4 bases from J, leaving 10 bases between. As DNA, the CDR3 is TGTGCCAGCAGCTCCAGTGAGGTCACCGGGGAGCTGTTTTTT. This encodes CASSSSEVTGELFF.

The chain carries TRBV5-1 and TRBJ2-5, with D possibly TRBD1 on 5 matching bases. Germline V lookup: CDR1 SGHRS, CDR2 YFSETQ. This CDR3 comprises 17 residues. The V and J ends lost 2 bases and 5 bases respectively, with 22 bases between them. CDR3 sequence reads: CASSLGYVSRSGETQYF. CDR3 in DNA: TGCGCCAGCAGCTTAGGTTATGTGTCCCGGTCAGGGGAGACCCAGTACTTC. Using reference TRBV5-1 and TRBJ2-5 for the parts outside the CDR3, the full variable domain is KAGVTQTPRYLIKTRGQQVTLSCSPISGHRSVSWYQQTPGQGLQFLFEYFSETQRNKGNFPGRFSGRQFSNSRSEMNVSTLELGDSALYLCASSLGYVSRSGETQYFGPGTRLLVL.

The sample holds one count of this clone. The chain recombines TRBV18 with TRBJ1-2; tentatively, D is TRBD1 (5 bases). The CDR3 runs 15 residues. V lost 3 bases and J 4 bases, leaving 15 bases between the germline ends. CDR1 KGHSH and CDR2 LQKENI come from the germline V gene. CDR3 coding DNA: TGTGCCAGCTCACCGACTGCAGCGGGGGTCTATGGCTACACCTTC. This translates into CASSPTAAGVYGYTF.

The rearrangement links TRBV5-6 to TRBJ2-5; the match to TRBD2 covers 11 bases. The last part of the DNA fits TRBJ2-7 better; the J call may be wrong. CDR3 length: 17 residues. Germline CDR1 is SGHDT and CDR2 is YYEEEE. This CDR3 is CASSLLQTSGTSLEQYF. CDR3 in DNA: TGTGCCAGCAGCTTGCTGCAGACTAGCGGGACTTCCCTCGAGCAGTACTTC.

This clone has just one count. This chain uses TRBV9 with TRBJ2-7; 9 bases agree with TRBD1. Trimming cost V 3 bases and J 3 bases; bases outside gene matches: 7. Germline CDR1 SGDLS, CDR2 YYNGEE. The CDR3 is 15 residues long. This CDR3 is CASSAGTGRNYEQYF. In DNA, the CDR3 is TGTGCCAGCAGCGCAGGGACAGGGAGGAACTACGAGCAGTACTTC.

This sequence joins TRBV29-1 and TRBJ2-3; possible D gene TRBD2, 5 bases. Trimming took 4 bases from V and 2 from J, leaving 10 bases between them. Germline CDR1 is SQVTM and CDR2 is ANQGSEA. This CDR3 spans 13 amino acids. The CDR3 here is CSVVSGYTDTQYF. The CDR3 DNA sequence: TGCAGCGTTGTATCGGGGTACACAGATACGCAGTATTTT.

This clone was picked up one time. This chain links TRBV11-1 with TRBJ2-5, with D tentatively TRBD1 (5 bases). Trimming took 4 bases from V and 4 from J, leaving 10 bases between them. CDR1 and CDR2 (germline): SGHAT, FQDESV (reference sequence). There are 13 residues in the CDR3. CDR3: CASSYVTAETQYF. The DNA of the CDR3 is TGTGCCAGCAGCTACGTGACAGCAGAGACCCAGTACTTC. Filled out from reference TRBV11-1 and TRBJ2-5, the complete variable domain reads EAEVAQSPRYKITEKSQAVAFWCDPISGHATLYWYRQILGQGPELLVQFQDESVVDDSQLPKDRFSAERLKGVDSTLKIQPAELGDSAMYLCASSYVTAETQYFGPGTRLLVL.

The chain uses TRBV5-6 and TRBJ1-2; TRBD1 might be the D (5 bases). Looked up from germline, CDR1 is SGHDT and CDR2 is YYEEEE. This CDR3 is 15 amino acids long. Trimming shortened V by 5 bases and J by 4 bases, and 18 bases separated the two germline ends. For the CDR3, the DNA is TGTGCCAGCAGTCTACCGACAGTGGAAAGCTATGGCTACACCTTC. It yields the protein CASSLPTVESYGYTF.